This T cell receptor (beta chain) originates from a study of T cell responses to AZD1222 COVID-19 vaccine. With 5 bases removed from V and 2 bases from J, the gap between germline ends came to 12 bases. The CDR3 has 15 amino acids. Germline assignment: CDR1 SGHTA and CDR2 FQGNSA. The method was immunoSEQ multiplex PCR; TCRdb's version includes in-frame clones alone and lacks a portion of them. Among tens of thousands of clones listed, approximately 90% were seen once. Turning to this clone: Its antigen is not identified.

Whole-study results and caveats: The donor cohort was predominantly white British with a female majority, and clonal diversity may have been underestimated. Baseline seropositives among AZD1222 recipients totaled only 6 or 7. Regions 160-218 and 743-854 dominated among vaccine-associated CD4 TCRs spanning spike.

The TCR was taken from an adult in good health. The sequenced sample was peripheral blood, obtained on day 0 of AZD1222 vaccination. The chain has TRBV7-2 and TRBJ1-4; D may be TRBD1 (6 bases). The CDR3 loop reads CASSVRQVTNEKLFF. CDR3 nucleotides: TGTGCCAGCAGCGTTCGACAGGTCACTAATGAAAAACTGTTTTTT.